This TCR beta chain originates from a study of T cells and Merkel cell carcinoma outcomes. About this clone itself: Antigen specificity is unknown.

This CDR3 is 11 amino acids long. Germline V gene sequence: CDR1 SEHNR, CDR2 FQNEAQ (reference sequence). Trimming cost V 2 bases and J 7 bases, with 2 bases left between them. Whole-study findings and limits: In Merkel cell carcinoma, repertoire and T-cell density reportedly predicted outcomes.

The method was immunoSEQ multiplex PCR; TCRdb's version includes in-frame clones alone and lacks a portion of them. The data show about 19,000 clones, roughly 82% seen once. The chain uses TRBV7-9 and TRBJ2-2; D not certain. The sequencing sample was made of tumor tissue from Merkel cell carcinoma. This TCR was recovered from a human donor with Merkel cell carcinoma. The CDR3 DNA sequence: TGTGCCAGCAGCTTAAACGGGGAGCTGTTTTTT. Its translation: CASSLNGELFF.